The 29 T cell receptor beta chains given below trace back to one sample, sequenced in a study of PD-1 blockade in classical Hodgkin lymphoma. The assay was immunoSEQ multiplex PCR, and TCRdb's table has in-frame clones only and misses some. The sample comprises fewer than 35,000 clones, roughly 80% of which are singletons, and approximately 0.8% rests with the top ten. This sample's time point: cycle 4 day 1 (C4D1), after 6 weeks of nivolumab. Relapse after autologous stem cell transplantation occurred in every patient, and brentuximab vedotin exposure varied. Purification of CD4+ T cells from thawed PBMCs was performed via magnetic negative selection. The input for sequencing was CD4+ T cells from blood, taken before the fourth cycle of nivolumab. The origin of the receptors is a human donor with classical Hodgkin lymphoma.

This clone was counted a few times. The CDR3, as DNA: TGTGCCTGGAGTGTACAGGGGGACACTGAAGCTTTCTTT. Its protein is CAWSVQGDTEAFF. The chain employs TRBV30 and TRBJ1-1; 8 bases line up with TRBD1. After removal of 0 bases from V and 3 bases from J, the junction contained 0 bases not matched to a gene. CDR3 length equals 13 residues. Looked up from germline, CDR1 is GTSNPN and CDR2 is SVGIG (reference sequence). Based on the CDR3 plus reference TRBV30 and TRBJ1-1, the full variable domain is SQTIHQWPATLVQPVGSPLSLECTVEGTSNPNLYWYRQAAGRGLQLLFYSVGIGQISSEVPQNLSASRPQDRQFILSSKKLLLSDSGFYLCAWSVQGDTEAFFGQGTRLTVV.

The chain joins TRBV30 to TRBJ1-2; 8 nucleotides align to TRBD1. Germline CDR1 is GTSNPN and CDR2 is SVGIG (reference sequence). The ends lost 0 bases at V and 4 bases at J; junction bases unmatched: 16. The CDR3 has 18 residues. In DNA form, the CDR3 reads TGTGCCTGGAGTGTACATGTGACAGGGGTCTACAGCGTCTATGGCTACACCTTC. Translation gives CAWSVHVTGVYSVYGYTF.

This clone was picked up a small number of times. The J gene is TRBJ1-5, the V gene TRBV9; 9 bases line up with TRBD1. The CDR3 is made up of 17 amino acids. J lost 6 bases, V lost 3 bases, and 13 bases had no gene match. CDR1 is SGDLS and CDR2 is YYNGEE in the germline V gene. In DNA form, the CDR3 reads TGTGCCAGCAGCGCCTCCCCGGACAGGGGTTTTAGTCAGCCCCAGCATTTT. It translates to CASSASPDRGFSQPQHF.

The chain carries TRBV5-6 and TRBJ1-2, with a weak D call TRBD1 (6 bases). CDR3 length: 12 amino acids. The germline V gene encodes CDR1 SGHDT and CDR2 YYEEEE. V lost 7 bases to trimming and J lost 4 bases, with 11 bases between them. CDR3 sequence reads: CASGETGYGYTF. The CDR3 bases are TGTGCCAGCGGGGAGACAGGCTATGGCTACACCTTC. Full variable domain (outside the CDR3, taken from reference TRBV5-6 and TRBJ1-2): DAGVTQSPTHLIKTRGQQVTLRCSPKSGHDTVSWYQQALGQGPQFIFQYYEEEERQRGNFPDRFSGHQFPNYSSELNVNALLLGDSALYLCASGETGYGYTFGSGTRLTVV.

This rearrangement joins TRBV29-1 to TRBJ2-1; D is uncertain. V was clipped by 7 bases and J by 8 bases, with 15 bases between them. The CDR3 totals 12 residues. CDR1 SQVTM and CDR2 ANQGSEA come from the germline V gene. CDR3 loop: CSAIESGDEQFF. Written as DNA, the CDR3 is TGCAGCGCTATAGAAAGTGGCGATGAGCAGTTCTTC.

This chain links TRBV6-1 with TRBJ2-7; TRBD1 might be the D (5 bases). Germline CDR1 and CDR2: MNHNS and SASEGT. The V gene lost 5 bases and the J gene lost 3 bases, with 11 bases spanning the gap. CDR3 length: 13 amino acids. This CDR3 is CASSTKGNYEQYF. CDR3 DNA: TGTGCCAGCAGTACTAAGGGGAACTACGAGCAGTACTTC.

The chain couples TRBV11-3 to TRBJ2-7, with a possible D match to TRBD1 (6 bases). V shed 1 base and J shed 5 bases, with 12 bases lying between them. This CDR3 is built from 14 residues. Germline CDR1 is SGHNT and CDR2 is YENEEA. CDR3 sequence reads: CASSLGFRGNEQYF. For the CDR3, the DNA is TGTGCCAGCAGCTTAGGCTTCAGGGGTAACGAGCAGTACTTC.

This chain joins TRBV7-9 and TRBJ2-7; 7 bases map to TRBD1. The germline CDR1 and CDR2 sequences are SEHNR and FQNEAQ (reference sequence). The V and J ends lost 4 bases and 4 bases, in that order; junction bases with no gene match: 13. The CDR3 is 16 residues long. The CDR3 is CASSSQGRDRVYEQYF. The CDR3, as DNA: TGTGCCAGCAGCTCCCAGGGAAGAGACAGGGTATACGAGCAGTACTTC.

The chain uses TRBV7-8 and TRBJ2-5; a possible D gene is TRBD2 (6 bases). Germline assignment: CDR1 SGHVS and CDR2 FQNEAQ. V was shortened by 4 bases and J by 2 bases, with 14 bases between the two germline ends. This CDR3 spans 15 amino acids. CDR3 in DNA: TGTGCCAGCAGCTCTATAATAGCGGTACAAGAGACCCAGTACTTC. Amino acid sequence: CASSSIIAVQETQYF.

The chain has TRBV18 and TRBJ1-4; D is ambiguous. The CDR3 totals 15 residues. Germline V gene lookup returns CDR1 KGHSH and CDR2 LQKENI. Trimming took 3 bases from V and 0 from J, leaving 8 bases between them. CDR3 region: CASSPSGATNEKLFF. The CDR3 DNA sequence: TGTGCCAGCTCACCCTCGGGTGCAACTAATGAAAAACTGTTTTTT.

This clone has more than one count but fewer than ten. V gene TRBV18 combines with J gene TRBJ1-2; 8 bases are a match to TRBD1. CDR1 KGHSH and CDR2 LQKENI come from the germline V gene. The CDR3 loop spans 13 amino acids. V shed 3 bases and J 8 bases; nucleotides not matched to a gene: 5. CDR3 sequence (DNA): TGTGCCAGCTCACCTGGACAGGGCAGCGGCTACACCTTC. This translates into CASSPGQGSGYTF.

CDR3: CASSIQRTTGELFF. The DNA for the CDR3 is TGTGCCAGTAGTATACAGAGGACTACCGGGGAGCTGTTTTTT. The V and J genes are TRBV19 and TRBJ2-2; D might be TRBD2 (5 bases). This CDR3 comprises 14 residues. V gave up 2 bases and J gave up 5 bases, with 9 bases separating them. Germline assignment: CDR1 LNHDA and CDR2 SQIVND (reference sequence).

There are a few counts of this clone. The genes are TRBV2 and TRBJ2-7; 14 nucleotides align to TRBD2. This CDR3 contains 14 residues. Germline V gives CDR1 SNHLY, CDR2 FYNNEI. J lost 5 bases, V lost 5 bases, and 2 bases had no gene match. Here the CDR3 DNA reads TGTGCCAGCAGTCGACTAGCGGGGGGGCACGAGCAGTACTTC. Amino acids: CASSRLAGGHEQYF.

The V call is TRBV7-9, the J call TRBJ2-7; no definite D call. This CDR3 is built from 16 residues. Germline lookup yields CDR1 SEHNR and CDR2 FQNEAQ (reference sequence). V was clipped by 1 base and J by 0 bases, with 13 bases between them. CDR3: CASSLVLLSDSYEQYF. The CDR3 nucleotides are TGTGCCAGCAGCTTAGTGCTCCTTTCCGACTCCTACGAGCAGTACTTC.

The chain links TRBV2 to TRBJ2-7; TRBD1 matches at 9 bases. Trimming removed 5 bases from V and 5 bases from J; junction bases left unmatched: 4. The CDR3 extends over 13 amino acids. CDR1 is SNHLY and CDR2 is FYNNEI in the germline V gene. The CDR3 reads CASSWDRVDEQYF. The CDR3, as DNA: TGTGCCAGCAGTTGGGACAGGGTGGACGAGCAGTACTTC.

The chain joins TRBV5-1 to TRBJ1-2, with a weak D call TRBD1 (6 bases). The germline V gene has CDR1 SGHRS and CDR2 YFSETQ. The CDR3 is 16 amino acids. The ends were cut back, 6 bases at V and 3 bases at J, with 21 bases in the middle. CDR3: CASTRGTLNLDYGYTF. The CDR3 bases are TGCGCCAGCACCCGAGGGACACTGAACCTGGACTATGGCTACACCTTC.

The chain recombines TRBV5-5 with TRBJ2-7; D is undetermined. Trimming took 4 bases from V and 0 from J, leaving 14 bases between them. CDR3 size: 15 residues. The germline V gene has CDR1 SGHKS and CDR2 YYEKEE (reference sequence). The CDR3 sequence: CASSPAPVLSYEQYF. CDR3 DNA sequence: TGTGCCAGCAGCCCTGCCCCGGTTCTCTCCTACGAGCAGTACTTC.

The chain has TRBV19 and TRBJ1-5; D gene unclear. Trimming took off 1 base at V and 3 bases at J, with 7 bases between the two ends. The CDR3 length is 14 residues. Germline V gene lookup returns CDR1 LNHDA and CDR2 SQIVND (reference sequence). This CDR3 is CASSIVEYNQPQHF. CDR3 coding DNA: TGTGCCAGTAGTATAGTGGAATACAATCAGCCCCAGCATTTT.

This chain connects TRBV5-1 to TRBJ1-1; D gene unclear. Trimming removed 0 bases at V and 0 bases at J, with 9 bases between. This CDR3 is 15 amino acids long. Germline loops: CDR1 SGHRS, CDR2 YFSETQ. CDR3 sequence: CASSLGRGMNTEAFF. The DNA of the CDR3 is TGCGCCAGCAGCTTGGGGCGGGGAATGAACACTGAAGCTTTCTTT.

J is TRBJ2-2 and V is TRBV5-4; D remains unclear. This CDR3 has 13 amino acids. Germline loops: CDR1 SGHNT, CDR2 YYREEE (reference sequence). The V gene lost 0 bases and the J gene lost 4 bases, with 4 bases spanning the gap. CDR3 bases: TGTGCCAGCAGCTTGGCCGCCACCGGGGAGCTGTTTTTT. Translation: CASSLAATGELFF.

The J gene is TRBJ1-3, the V gene TRBV5-1; no firm D call. The germline gives CDR1 SGHRS, CDR2 YFSETQ. V was shortened by 2 bases and J by 3 bases, with 6 bases between the two germline ends. This CDR3 has 13 residues. CDR3 in DNA: TGCGCCAGCAGCTTCGGGGATGGAAACACCATATATTTT. Its protein is CASSFGDGNTIYF.

This chain uses TRBV19 with TRBJ1-5; 11 positions match TRBD1. Germline values: CDR1 LNHDA, CDR2 SQIVND (reference sequence). There are 17 residues in the CDR3. The trim removed 1 base at V and 6 bases at J, leaving 8 bases unmatched. Here the CDR3 DNA reads TGTGCCAGTAGTATAGCACTCGGACAGGGGGCAGGTCAGCCCCAGCATTTT. This codes for CASSIALGQGAGQPQHF.

This rearrangement joins TRBV7-9 to TRBJ2-7, with 10 bases that match TRBD1. The V gene end was trimmed by 3 bases and the J gene end by 5 bases; junction bases not matched to a gene: 7. The CDR3 is made up of 15 amino acids. The germline V gene has CDR1 SEHNR and CDR2 FQNEAQ (reference sequence). The CDR3 sequence is CASSFLGTGVHEQYF. As DNA, the CDR3 is TGTGCCAGCAGCTTTCTCGGGACAGGGGTCCACGAGCAGTACTTC.

The chain uses TRBV6-5 and TRBJ1-2, with 8 bases matching TRBD1. Trimming at V came to 0 bases and at J to 4 bases, leaving 1 base not matched to a gene. The CDR3 contains 14 residues. CDR1 is MNHEY, CDR2 SVGAGI, per germline. The CDR3 DNA follows: TGTGCCAGCAGTTACTCGGACAGGGCCTATGGCTACACCTTC. Translated, it gives CASSYSDRAYGYTF.

The gene calls are TRBV5-1 and TRBJ2-5, with D uncertain. Germline V lookup: CDR1 SGHRS, CDR2 YFSETQ. The CDR3 covers 11 residues. V was pared by 0 bases and J by 5 bases, with 2 bases between. CDR3 sequence reads: CASSLAETQYF. The CDR3 region has the DNA TGCGCCAGCAGCTTGGCGGAGACCCAGTACTTC.

This clone occurred once. The chain uses TRBV6-5 and TRBJ2-5; D not certain. This CDR3 comprises 15 residues. V gave up 7 bases and J gave up 5 bases, with 20 bases separating them. Germline CDR1 is MNHEY and CDR2 is SVGAGI. CDR3 nucleotides: TGTGCCAGCAACGCCGGCTTTGTGGGCTCGGAGACCCAGTACTTC. Amino acid sequence: CASNAGFVGSETQYF.

The chain uses TRBV10-3 and TRBJ2-2, with TRBD1 matching 12 bases. Germline values: CDR1 ENHRY, CDR2 SYGVKD. After removal of 5 bases from V and 2 bases from J, the junction contained 9 bases not matched to a gene. The CDR3 covers 18 residues. Written as DNA, the CDR3 is TGTGCCATCAGTATTACGGGACAGGGGGCTCGAAACACCGGGGAGCTGTTTTTT. It specifies CAISITGQGARNTGELFF.

The rearrangement links TRBV7-8 to TRBJ2-1, with D possibly matching TRBD2 (6 bases). Germline V gene sequence: CDR1 SGHVS, CDR2 FQNEAQ. V lost 5 bases to trimming and J lost 5 bases, with 16 bases between them. The CDR3 runs to 15 residues. Written as DNA, the CDR3 is TGTGCCAGCAGCCCTAGGAGGGGTGATAACAATGAGCAGTTCTTC. Amino acid sequence: CASSPRRGDNNEQFF.

Only one count was recorded for this clone. This chain links TRBV5-4 with TRBJ2-1; 7 positions agree with TRBD2. The trim removed 4 bases at V and 1 base at J, leaving 5 bases unmatched. CDR3 length: 15 amino acids. Looked up from germline, CDR1 is SGHNT and CDR2 is YYREEE (reference sequence). CDR3 sequence reads: CASSPGGWSYNEQFF. CDR3 sequence (DNA): TGTGCCAGCAGCCCCGGGGGGTGGTCCTACAATGAGCAGTTCTTC.